Listed below are T cell receptor beta chains from one sample, sequenced in a study of Ad26.COV2.S vaccination and SARS-CoV-2 variants. Only in-frame clones appear in the TCRdb table, and some are missing; sequencing was by immunoSEQ multiplex PCR. The repertoire holds about 680,000 clones, with 89% as singletons. The source material was peripheral blood, sampled in a trial of Ad26.COV2.S vaccine versus placebo. The receptor set was obtained from a person aged 18-60 years who received the Ad26.COV2.S COVID-19 vaccine or a placebo. The CDR3 runs from the conserved cysteine through the conserved F or W. The D gene is left open where the match is weak. Part of the rows lack a size; the others show once, few, many or a class for expanded clones.

d_call: NA
clone_size: once
v_call: TRBV10-3
j_call: TRBJ1-1
cdr3_aa: CAITTGLNTEAFF
cdr3_nt: TGTGCCATCACAACAGGTCTGAACACTGAAGCTTTCTTT

d_call: TRBD1
clone_size: NA
v_call: TRBV2
j_call: TRBJ2-7
cdr3_aa: CASSSDRGREQYF
cdr3_nt: TGTGCCAGCAGCTCCGACAGGGGAAGAGAGCAGTACTTC

d_call: NA
clone_size: once
v_call: TRBV3-1/TRBV3-2
j_call: TRBJ2-1
cdr3_aa: CASSQGGAHNEQFF
cdr3_nt: TGTGCCAGCAGCCAAGGGGGGGCCCACAATGAGCAGTTCTTC

d_call: TRBD1
clone_size: NA
v_call: TRBV19
j_call: TRBJ2-4
cdr3_aa: CASSSGTGGDIQYF
cdr3_nt: TGTGCCAGTAGCTCCGGGACAGGCGGGGACATTCAGTACTTC

d_call: NA
clone_size: NA
v_call: TRBV3-1/TRBV3-2
j_call: TRBJ1-1
cdr3_aa: CASSQGAVNTEAFF
cdr3_nt: TGTGCCAGCAGCCAAGGGGCGGTGAACACTGAAGCTTTCTTT

d_call: TRBD2
clone_size: NA
v_call: TRBV27
j_call: TRBJ2-7
cdr3_aa: CASSLRTSGYEQYF
cdr3_nt: TGTGCCAGCAGTTTGCGGACTAGCGGATACGAGCAGTACTTC

d_call: TRBD2
clone_size: NA
v_call: TRBV4-2
j_call: TRBJ2-3
cdr3_aa: CASSQDGLAGIPSTDTQYF
cdr3_nt: TGTGCCAGCAGCCAAGATGGGCTAGCGGGGATCCCTAGCACAGATACGCAGTATTTT

d_call: TRBD1
clone_size: NA
v_call: TRBV7-9
j_call: TRBJ1-4
cdr3_aa: CASSPRTGRLGDEKLFF
cdr3_nt: TGTGCCAGCAGTCCCCGGACAGGGAGGTTAGGTGATGAAAAACTGTTTTTT

d_call: TRBD1
clone_size: NA
v_call: TRBV9
j_call: TRBJ2-1
cdr3_aa: CASSKSFRDRGPNEQFF
cdr3_nt: TGTGCCAGCAGCAAATCCTTTAGGGACAGGGGGCCCAATGAGCAGTTCTTC

d_call: NA
clone_size: few
v_call: TRBV18
j_call: TRBJ2-7
cdr3_aa: CASSPRGIRVHEQYF
cdr3_nt: TGTGCCAGCTCACCCAGGGGAATTCGGGTCCACGAGCAGTACTTC

d_call: NA
clone_size: NA
v_call: TRBV9
j_call: TRBJ1-3
cdr3_aa: CASSQSGVGNTIYF
cdr3_nt: TGTGCCAGCAGCCAGTCGGGAGTCGGAAACACCATATATTTT

d_call: NA
clone_size: NA
v_call: TRBV11-3
j_call: TRBJ2-1
cdr3_aa: CASSSSDGEQFF
cdr3_nt: TGTGCCAGCAGTTCAAGCGATGGTGAGCAGTTCTTC

d_call: NA
clone_size: NA
v_call: TRBV2
j_call: TRBJ1-1
cdr3_aa: CASSEAAAAFF
cdr3_nt: TGTGCCAGCAGTGAAGCAGCTGCGGCTTTCTTT

d_call: NA
clone_size: few
v_call: TRBV6-6
j_call: TRBJ1-2
cdr3_aa: CASSYSWGWDGYTF
cdr3_nt: TGTGCCAGCAGTTACTCGTGGGGATGGGATGGCTACACCTTC

d_call: TRBD2
clone_size: NA
v_call: TRBV6-1
j_call: TRBJ2-5
cdr3_aa: CASSEFRGSGETQYF
cdr3_nt: TGTGCCAGCAGTGAATTCCGCGGGAGCGGGGAGACCCAGTACTTC

d_call: NA
clone_size: NA
v_call: TRBV5-4
j_call: TRBJ2-7
cdr3_aa: CASSLSGLTYEQYF
cdr3_nt: TGTGCCAGCAGCTTGTCAGGGCTGACTTACGAGCAGTACTTC

d_call: NA
clone_size: once
v_call: TRBV7-2
j_call: TRBJ2-3
cdr3_aa: CASSSQGDTQYF
cdr3_nt: TGTGCCAGCAGCTCCCAGGGAGATACGCAGTATTTT

d_call: NA
clone_size: few
v_call: TRBV5-1
j_call: TRBJ2-7
cdr3_aa: CASSGGLSYGQYF
cdr3_nt: TGCGCCAGCAGCGGGGGACTGAGCTACGGGCAGTACTTC

d_call: TRBD1
clone_size: NA
v_call: TRBV19
j_call: TRBJ2-7
cdr3_aa: CASSRQGRNEQYF
cdr3_nt: TGTGCCAGTAGTAGACAGGGGAGAAACGAGCAGTACTTC

d_call: NA
clone_size: once
v_call: TRBV7-9
j_call: TRBJ2-4
cdr3_aa: CASSFAVTDIQYF
cdr3_nt: TGTGCCAGCAGCTTCGCAGTTACGGACATTCAGTACTTC

d_call: TRBD2
clone_size: NA
v_call: TRBV30
j_call: TRBJ2-7
cdr3_aa: CAWSVGGGHEQYF
cdr3_nt: TGTGCCTGGAGTGTAGGCGGGGGGCACGAGCAGTACTTC

d_call: NA
clone_size: NA
v_call: TRBV7-2
j_call: TRBJ2-4
cdr3_aa: CASSLVGGIAKNIQYF
cdr3_nt: TGTGCCAGCAGCTTAGTCGGGGGTATAGCCAAAAACATTCAGTACTTC

d_call: TRBD2
clone_size: NA
v_call: TRBV6-6
j_call: TRBJ2-3
cdr3_aa: CASSRWTSGVSTDTQYF
cdr3_nt: TGTGCCAGCAGTCGCTGGACTAGCGGGGTTTCCACAGATACGCAGTATTTT

d_call: TRBD2
clone_size: NA
v_call: TRBV27
j_call: TRBJ2-7
cdr3_aa: CASSFSRGVSYEQYF
cdr3_nt: TGTGCCAGCAGTTTTTCCCGGGGGGTCTCCTACGAGCAGTACTTC

d_call: TRBD1
clone_size: NA
v_call: TRBV27
j_call: TRBJ2-3
cdr3_aa: CASSYRGLVDTQYF
cdr3_nt: TGTGCCAGCAGTTACAGGGGGCTTGTGGATACGCAGTATTTT

d_call: TRBD1
clone_size: NA
v_call: TRBV13
j_call: TRBJ1-1
cdr3_aa: CASSPDRGFNTEAFF
cdr3_nt: TGTGCCAGCAGCCCGGACAGGGGCTTTAACACTGAAGCTTTCTTT

d_call: TRBD2
clone_size: NA
v_call: TRBV27
j_call: TRBJ2-1
cdr3_aa: CASSLSPAGGMGPTDEQFF
cdr3_nt: TGTGCCAGCAGTTTATCCCCGGCGGGAGGGATGGGACCTACAGATGAGCAGTTCTTC

d_call: NA
clone_size: NA
v_call: TRBV10-3
j_call: TRBJ2-5
cdr3_aa: CAISSTGPQETQYF
cdr3_nt: TGTGCCATCAGCAGCACAGGGCCCCAAGAGACCCAGTACTTC

d_call: TRBD2
clone_size: NA
v_call: TRBV10-2
j_call: TRBJ2-4
cdr3_aa: CASRETSGNIQYF
cdr3_nt: TGCGCCAGCAGGGAGACTAGCGGAAACATTCAGTACTTC

d_call: TRBD1
clone_size: NA
v_call: TRBV5-6
j_call: TRBJ2-7
cdr3_aa: CASATGYYEQYF
cdr3_nt: TGTGCCAGCGCGACAGGGTACTACGAGCAGTACTTC

d_call: NA
clone_size: NA
v_call: TRBV30
j_call: TRBJ2-1
cdr3_aa: CAWSVRRSYNEQFF
cdr3_nt: TGTGCCTGGAGTGTTCGGAGGTCCTACAATGAGCAGTTCTTC

d_call: NA
clone_size: NA
v_call: TRBV6-6
j_call: TRBJ2-3
cdr3_aa: CASSYAAVTDTQYF
cdr3_nt: TGTGCCAGCAGTTACGCCGCAGTCACAGATACGCAGTATTTT

d_call: TRBD2
clone_size: NA
v_call: TRBV4-2
j_call: TRBJ2-3
cdr3_aa: CASSQELAGGRADTQYF
cdr3_nt: TGTGCCAGCAGCCAAGAGCTCGCGGGGGGGAGGGCAGATACGCAGTATTTT

d_call: NA
clone_size: once
v_call: TRBV5-4
j_call: TRBJ2-2
cdr3_aa: CASSFMLATGELFF
cdr3_nt: TGTGCCAGCAGCTTCATGCTAGCCACCGGGGAGCTGTTTTTT

d_call: TRBD1
clone_size: NA
v_call: TRBV29-1
j_call: TRBJ2-5
cdr3_aa: CSVAPQGYQETQYF
cdr3_nt: TGCAGCGTTGCGCCACAGGGGTACCAAGAGACCCAGTACTTC